These 21 T cell receptor beta chains share one sample of origin, sequenced in a study of cytomegalovirus exposure and HLA in healthy donors. The PCR used 60 Vbeta and 13 Jbeta primers. Method: immunoSEQ multiplex PCR; TCRdb's copy keeps in-frame clones and lacks some. The sample has under 200,000 clones, around 80% seen once. Sample: PBMCs. All receptors derive from a female donor in good health and CMV-seronegative.

This clone was observed once. The junction shows a germline mismatch at one end, possibly a read error. This chain uses TRBV27 with TRBJ2-6; TRBD2 agrees at 8 bases. Per germline, CDR1 MNHEY and CDR2 SMNVEV (reference sequence). The CDR3 extends over 15 amino acids. CDR3 sequence (DNA): TGTGCCAGCACCCGGGGGGGCTCTGGGGCCAACGGCCTGACTTTC. Translation: CASTRGGSGANGLTF.

This chain links TRBV4-1 with TRBJ1-6, with TRBD1 matching 7 bases. The CDR3 runs to 20 residues. Trimming at V came to 3 bases and at J to 0 bases, leaving 14 bases not matched to a gene. Germline V CDR1 and CDR2: MGHRA, YSYEKL. CDR3 sequence reads: CASSQKISDRAFSYNSPLHF. Here the CDR3 DNA reads TGCGCCAGCAGCCAGAAAATATCAGACAGGGCCTTCTCCTATAATTCACCCCTCCACTTT.

The CDR3 DNA is TGTGCCAGTAGTAACTTAGCGGGGGTGGCGGATACGCAGTATTTT. It is translated as CASSNLAGVADTQYF. V gene TRBV19 combines with J gene TRBJ2-3; 9 bases match TRBD2. This CDR3 is 15 amino acids long. CDR1 is LNHDA and CDR2 is SQIVND in the germline V gene (reference sequence). Trimming removed 4 bases from V and 6 bases from J; junction bases left unmatched: 8.

The rearrangement links TRBV2 to TRBJ2-5; D is perhaps TRBD2 (5 bases). The length of the CDR3 is 14 residues. The germline CDR1 and CDR2 sequences are SNHLY and FYNNEI. The V end was cut by 7 bases, the J end by 5 bases, with 17 bases between. DNA of the CDR3: TGTGCCAGCACCGACACTAGATACTCCGAGACCCAGTACTTC. Protein sequence: CASTDTRYSETQYF.

This chain uses TRBV7-9 with TRBJ1-6; 9 bases fit TRBD1. The CDR3 sequence is 15 residues long. J lost 5 bases, V lost 6 bases, and 5 bases had no gene match. From germline, CDR1 is SEHNR and CDR2 FQNEAQ (reference sequence). The CDR3 DNA is TGTGCCAGCAGTAGGGGACAGGGCAATAATTCACCCCTCCACTTT. Its protein product is CASSRGQGNNSPLHF.

The V and J genes are TRBV28 and TRBJ1-4, with 10 bases aligning to TRBD1. V gave up 0 bases and J gave up 7 bases; unmatched junction bases: 2. In germline, CDR1 is MDHEN, CDR2 SYDVKM. The CDR3 contains 15 residues. The CDR3 sequence is CASSLWTGGREKLFF. In nucleotides, the CDR3 is TGTGCCAGCAGTTTATGGACAGGGGGCCGTGAAAAACTGTTTTTT.

In this sample, this clone turned up once. The chain uses TRBV13 and TRBJ2-3; 10 positions agree with TRBD1. The CDR3 runs to 18 residues. After removal of 4 bases from V and 6 bases from J, the junction contained 16 bases not matched to a gene. CDR1 is PRHDT, CDR2 FYEKMQ, per germline (reference sequence). The CDR3 loop is CASSSRWGDRGTSDTQYF. For the CDR3, the DNA is TGTGCCAGCAGCTCCCGGTGGGGGGACAGGGGAACCTCTGATACGCAGTATTTT.

J is TRBJ2-3 and V is TRBV11-2; 11 nucleotides match TRBD2. CDR1 and CDR2 (germline): SGHAT, FQNNGV. CDR3 length equals 16 residues. The V gene end was trimmed by 1 base and the J gene end by 6 bases; junction bases not matched to a gene: 6. CDR3 in DNA: TGTGCCAGCAGCTTAGTAGCGGGGGGGTATCTGGATACGCAGTATTTT. It encodes CASSLVAGGYLDTQYF. The full variable domain, in which reference TRBV11-2 and TRBJ2-3 provide the parts outside the CDR3, is EAGVAQSPRYKIIEKRQSVAFWCNPISGHATLYWYQQILGQGPKLLIQFQNNGVVDDSQLPKDRFSAERLKGVDSTLKIQPAKLEDSAVYLCASSLVAGGYLDTQYFGPGTRLTVL.

The chain employs TRBV11-3 and TRBJ2-1; 8 bases agree with TRBD2. The V gene's germline CDR1 is SGHNT and CDR2 YENEEA. This CDR3 contains 16 residues. The trim removed 4 bases at V and 7 bases at J, leaving 12 bases unmatched. The chain's CDR3 is CASSYSGVSGKNEQFF. The DNA of the CDR3 is TGTGCCAGCAGCTACTCTGGGGTTAGCGGGAAAAATGAGCAGTTCTTC.

The chain links TRBV5-8 to TRBJ1-1; D gene unclear. The CDR3 contains 13 residues. Deletions cut 1 base from V and 1 base from J, with 5 bases between. Germline V CDR1 and CDR2: SGHTS, YDEGEE. CDR3 in DNA: TGTGCCAGCAGCTTGTGGAGGAACACTGAAGCTTTCTTT. This codes for CASSLWRNTEAFF.

The V and J genes are TRBV25-1 and TRBJ2-7; D is perhaps TRBD1 (6 bases). The CDR3 is 14 amino acids. From germline, CDR1 is MGHDK and CDR2 SYGVNS. With 4 bases removed from V and 5 bases from J, the gap between germline ends came to 15 bases. This CDR3 is CASSGLGGEHEQYF. CDR3 sequence (DNA): TGTGCCAGCAGTGGTTTAGGGGGAGAGCACGAGCAGTACTTC.

This clone was observed a handful of times. The chain couples TRBV29-1 to TRBJ2-5; TRBD1 is a possible D gene (5 bases). The V end was cut by 7 bases, the J end by 7 bases, with 16 bases between. Germline V gives CDR1 SQVTM, CDR2 ANQGSEA. The CDR3 is 12 residues long. DNA for the CDR3: TGCAGCGCGAACAGACAGTCCGGGACCCAGTACTTC. This codes for CSANRQSGTQYF. Together with reference TRBV29-1 and TRBJ2-5, the CDR3 gives the full variable domain: SAVISQKPSRDICQRGTSLTIQCQVDSQVTMMFWYRQQPGQSLTLIATANQGSEATYESGFVIDKFPISRPNLTFSTLTVSNMSPEDSSIYLCSANRQSGTQYFGPGTRLLVL.

This clone was found once. The chain links TRBV18 to TRBJ2-6; 8 positions agree with TRBD1. The CDR3 sequence is 16 residues long. J lost 2 bases, V lost 5 bases, and 5 bases had no gene match. CDR1 is KGHSH, CDR2 LQKENI, per germline. The CDR3 here is CASSATGVPGANVLTF. CDR3 DNA: TGTGCCAGCTCAGCGACAGGGGTTCCTGGGGCCAACGTCCTGACTTTC.

The chain carries TRBV4-1 and TRBJ2-7, with D perhaps TRBD2 (7 bases). The CDR3 is made up of 12 amino acids. Germline V gives CDR1 MGHRA, CDR2 YSYEKL. V was shortened by 5 bases and J by 4 bases, with 9 bases between the two germline ends. CDR3 sequence (DNA): TGCGCCAGCAGCAGGGGGGGGTACGAGCAGTACTTC. Its protein is CASSRGGYEQYF.

The rearrangement joins TRBV10-3 to TRBJ1-1; 7 positions agree with TRBD1. Germline V gene data show CDR1 as ENHRY and CDR2 as SYGVKD. V was clipped by 5 bases and J by 5 bases; unmatched bases: 5. This CDR3 spans 13 amino acids. CDR3 bases: TGTGCCATCAGTAAGGGGGCCGGAACTGAAGCTTTCTTT. It encodes CAISKGAGTEAFF.

V usage is TRBV18 and J usage is TRBJ2-7; D not resolved. The CDR3 spans 13 residues. Trimming took off 3 bases at V and 6 bases at J, with 12 bases between the two ends. From germline, CDR1 is KGHSH and CDR2 LQKENI. Here the CDR3 reads CASSPMERGEQYF. The CDR3 DNA is TGTGCCAGCTCACCGATGGAGCGCGGCGAGCAGTACTTC.

The rearrangement uses TRBV6-4 and TRBJ2-3, with TRBD2 matching over 7 bases. CDR1 MRHNA and CDR2 SNTAGT come from the germline V gene. The V segment lost 0 bases and the J segment 8 bases; nucleotides outside the gene matches: 8. This CDR3 contains 15 residues. Written as DNA, the CDR3 is TGTGCCAGCAGTGACTCATGGGGCGGGAGTCGTACGCAGTATTTT. It encodes CASSDSWGGSRTQYF.

V is TRBV5-6 and J is TRBJ2-3; 8 bases map to TRBD2. There are 14 residues in the CDR3. The V gene end was trimmed by 5 bases and the J gene end by 2 bases; junction bases not matched to a gene: 4. Germline V gives CDR1 SGHDT, CDR2 YYEEEE. CDR3 loop: CASSTGLATDTQYF. CDR3 DNA: TGTGCCAGCAGTACCGGACTAGCCACAGATACGCAGTATTTT.

This rearrangement joins TRBV5-5 to TRBJ2-7; D unresolved. CDR1 is SGHKS, CDR2 YYEKEE, per germline (reference sequence). V dropped 4 bases and J dropped 0 bases, with 11 bases sitting between them. The CDR3 extends over 14 amino acids. CDR3 sequence: CASSPEVFSYEQYF. DNA for the CDR3: TGTGCCAGCAGCCCAGAGGTTTTCTCCTACGAGCAGTACTTC.

This clone was found a few times. The chain is built from TRBV7-2 and TRBJ1-2; D may be TRBD1 (6 bases). V lost 1 base to trimming and J lost 4 bases, with 13 bases between them. Germline CDR1 reads SGHTA; CDR2 reads FQGNSA. This CDR3 contains 15 residues. CDR3 sequence: CASSLGDGRGYGYTF. Here the CDR3 DNA reads TGTGCCAGCAGCTTAGGCGATGGCAGGGGCTATGGCTACACCTTC.

The sample holds a few counts of this clone. The chain couples TRBV5-3 to TRBJ2-4; 10 bases are shared with TRBD1. TRBV5-3 is identified as an open reading frame with a role that is uncertain. V trimming: 4 bases; J trimming: 0 bases; junction bases outside the gene matches: 25. The CDR3 consists of 23 residues. The CDR3 loop reads CARSPSIGQGGLPILLAKNIQYF. The DNA for the CDR3 is TGTGCCAGAAGCCCCTCTATCGGACAGGGGGGATTACCTATTCTTTTAGCCAAAAACATTCAGTACTTC.